The 24 T cell receptor beta chains below were found in one sample sequenced in a study of blood T cell repertoires in COVID-19. This table comes from immunoSEQ multiplex PCR, and its TCRdb copy is limited to in-frame clones, with some not included. Of 80,000 or so clones listed, 85% were seen once; the top ten hold 10% to 11%. The specimen was peripheral blood. These receptors were obtained from a man aged 55 to 70 with COVID-19, enrolled during active disease.

This chain connects TRBV5-1 to TRBJ2-5; 8 nucleotides match TRBD1. This CDR3 is built from 14 residues. V was clipped by 5 bases and J by 5 bases; unmatched bases: 8. Germline values: CDR1 SGHRS, CDR2 YFSETQ. The CDR3 DNA reads TGCGCCAGCAGTTCTCAGGGGGCCGAGGAGACCCAGTACTTC. It yields the protein CASSSQGAEETQYF.

This CDR3 reads CASSSTGGTEAFF. As DNA, the CDR3 is TGTGCCAGCAGCTCAACAGGGGGCACTGAAGCTTTCTTT. The V call is TRBV5-6, the J call TRBJ1-1; 8 bases line up with TRBD1. Trimming took 3 bases from V and 4 from J; bases not matched to a gene: 2. Germline CDR1 and CDR2: SGHDT and YYEEEE. This CDR3 region has 13 residues.

The chain couples TRBV29-1 to TRBJ2-3; 15 bases align to TRBD2. Germline lookup yields CDR1 SQVTM and CDR2 ANQGSEA. V was clipped by 5 bases and J by 0 bases; unmatched bases: 6. The CDR3 runs to 17 residues. The CDR3 region has the DNA TGCAGCGTTATCCGGACTAGCGGGAGGGGAAGCACAGATACGCAGTATTTT. Protein product: CSVIRTSGRGSTDTQYF.

A few counts support this clone. Other DNA variants within this sample encode the same CDR3. This CDR3 reads CASSSRASNYGYTF. The CDR3 DNA reads as TGTGCCAGCAGCAGTCGCGCTTCCAACTATGGCTACACCTTC. The chain employs TRBV7-9 and TRBJ1-2; D is unresolved. The germline CDR1 and CDR2 sequences are SEHNR and FQNEAQ (reference sequence). This CDR3 comprises 14 residues. Trimming cost V 5 bases and J 2 bases, with 12 bases left between them.

The gene calls are TRBV5-1 and TRBJ1-2; D remains unclear. The CDR3 consists of 16 residues. Germline CDR1 reads SGHRS; CDR2 reads YFSETQ. Trimming left V 0 bases short and J 4 bases short, with 16 bases between. The CDR3 DNA reads as TGCGCCAGCAGCTTGGAGTCCCCCCACAGTTCCTATGGCTACACCTTC. This codes for CASSLESPHSSYGYTF.

V gene TRBV10-3 combines with J gene TRBJ2-7; tentative D call: TRBD1 (5 bases). CDR1 is ENHRY, CDR2 SYGVKD, per germline. The CDR3 consists of 15 residues. V lost 0 bases to trimming and J lost 3 bases, with 12 bases between them. The CDR3 sequence is CAISESGPRGYEQYF. The CDR3 region has the DNA TGTGCCATCAGTGAGTCTGGGCCTAGGGGCTACGAGCAGTACTTC.

The rearrangement uses TRBV7-9 and TRBJ1-2; 7 nucleotides match TRBD1. Trimming at V came to 4 bases and at J to 8 bases, leaving 7 bases not matched to a gene. The CDR3 sequence is 13 residues long. Per germline, CDR1 SEHNR and CDR2 FQNEAQ (reference sequence). Written as DNA, the CDR3 is TGTGCCAGCAGCTCGGCGACAGGGCGAGGCTACACCTTC. This encodes CASSSATGRGYTF.

The V and J genes are TRBV6-5 and TRBJ1-6; 7 bases match TRBD1. With V trimmed by 6 bases and J by 5 bases, 4 bases remained unmatched. Looked up from germline, CDR1 is MNHEY and CDR2 is SVGAGI. This CDR3 is built from 14 residues. The CDR3 DNA reads TGTGCCAGCAGCCGGACAGGAAATAATTCACCCCTCCACTTT. It codes for CASSRTGNNSPLHF.

The table lists this clone with a count of one. The rearrangement uses TRBV27 and TRBJ2-7; D might be TRBD1 (6 bases). Germline V gives CDR1 MNHEY, CDR2 SMNVEV (reference sequence). V lost 5 bases and J 5 bases, leaving 19 bases between the germline ends. The CDR3 extends over 15 amino acids. The CDR3 protein is CASSRTPGQRDEQYF. The CDR3 DNA reads as TGTGCCAGCAGTCGCACACCGGGACAAAGAGACGAGCAGTACTTC.

The chain recombines TRBV28 with TRBJ1-1, with 7 positions matching TRBD1. This CDR3 region has 14 residues. V lost 6 bases to trimming and J lost 5 bases; unmatched junction nucleotides: 9. CDR1 is MDHEN, CDR2 SYDVKM, per germline. CDR3 loop: CASRGTGARTEAFF. CDR3 DNA sequence: TGTGCCAGCAGGGGCACAGGGGCGAGGACTGAAGCTTTCTTT.

The CDR3 protein is CASTPGQENTGELFF. DNA of the CDR3: TGTGCCAGCACCCCGGGACAGGAAAACACCGGGGAGCTGTTTTTT. The chain joins TRBV5-4 to TRBJ2-2; TRBD1 matches at 8 bases. This CDR3 spans 15 amino acids. V lost 6 bases and J lost 2; bases outside the gene matches: 6. The germline V gene has CDR1 SGHNT and CDR2 YYREEE (reference sequence).

The chain uses TRBV5-1 and TRBJ1-1, with unresolved D. CDR3 size: 14 residues. V lost 4 bases and J 2 bases, leaving 12 bases between the germline ends. Germline values: CDR1 SGHRS, CDR2 YFSETQ. CDR3 sequence reads: CASSDLYGNTEAFF. CDR3 sequence (DNA): TGCGCCAGCAGCGACTTATACGGAAACACTGAAGCTTTCTTT.

The rearrangement uses TRBV5-1 and TRBJ1-4; 11 bases map to TRBD1. CDR3 length: 17 residues. Trimming cost V 1 base and J 3 bases; bases outside gene matches: 5. CDR1 and CDR2 (germline): SGHRS, YFSETQ. Written as DNA, the CDR3 is TGCGCCAGCAGCTTGAAAGGACAGGGGGCGGCTAATGAAAAACTGTTTTTT. It yields the protein CASSLKGQGAANEKLFF.

The rearrangement links TRBV3-1 (or the pseudogene TRBV3-2) to TRBJ1-3, with TRBD1 as a possible D gene (5 bases). V dropped 1 base and J dropped 4 bases, with 11 bases sitting between them. The CDR3 consists of 15 residues. CDR1 and CDR2 from the germline V gene are LGHDT and YNNKEL (reference sequence). CDR3 nucleotide sequence: TGTGCCAGCAGCCAAGTTAGGGGCCGAGGAAACACCATATATTTT. Its protein product is CASSQVRGRGNTIYF.

The chain employs TRBV29-1 and TRBJ2-5; D uncertain. Germline loops: CDR1 SQVTM, CDR2 ANQGSEA. The V gene lost 1 base and the J gene lost 3 bases, with 6 bases spanning the gap. This CDR3 region has 12 residues. CDR3 sequence: CSVEVLEETQYF. DNA for the CDR3: TGCAGCGTTGAAGTCCTAGAAGAGACCCAGTACTTC.

The chain is built from TRBV6-5 and TRBJ1-2, with 9 bases aligning to TRBD1. The CDR3 is made up of 14 amino acids. Looked up from germline, CDR1 is MNHEY and CDR2 is SVGAGI. Trimming removed 6 bases from V and 5 bases from J; junction bases left unmatched: 7. Here the CDR3 reads CASRPGGQGYGYTF. The CDR3 DNA reads TGTGCCAGCAGACCGGGGGGACAGGGATATGGCTACACCTTC.

V usage is TRBV5-5 and J usage is TRBJ2-7; D remains ambiguous. The germline V gene encodes CDR1 SGHKS and CDR2 YYEKEE (reference sequence). The CDR3 consists of 14 residues. Between the trimmed V and J ends, which lost 3 bases and 6 bases, there was a span of 16 bases. The CDR3 is CASSSPGAPGEQYF. The CDR3 DNA reads TGTGCCAGCAGCTCCCCCGGAGCCCCGGGCGAGCAGTACTTC.

The chain has TRBV7-2 and TRBJ2-7; 13 positions match TRBD2. J lost 0 bases, V lost 2 bases, and 7 bases had no gene match. The CDR3 consists of 18 residues. Germline V CDR1 and CDR2: SGHTA, FQGNSA. The DNA of the CDR3 is TGTGCCAGCAGCTTATCCATACTAGCGGGAGGGAGCTCCTACGAGCAGTACTTC. Translating gives CASSLSILAGGSSYEQYF. The full variable domain, completed using reference TRBV7-2 and TRBJ2-7, is GAGVSQSPSNKVTEKGKDVELRCDPISGHTALYWYRQSLGQGLEFLIYFQGNSAPDKSGLPSDRFSAERTGGSVSTLTIQRTQQEDSAVYLCASSLSILAGGSSYEQYFGPGTRLTVT.

This clone was seen just once. The rearrangement uses TRBV6-5 and TRBJ2-7, with 8 bases that match TRBD1. V lost 2 bases, J lost 4 bases, and 1 base stayed unmatched. The CDR3 has 13 amino acids. The germline CDR1 and CDR2 sequences are MNHEY and SVGAGI. The CDR3 spells CASSYRQGYEQYF. The CDR3 DNA reads TGTGCCAGCAGTTACAGACAGGGGTACGAGCAGTACTTC.

The chain employs TRBV5-1 and TRBJ1-3, with 9 bases matching TRBD1. This CDR3 has 17 residues. Losses at the gene ends were 4 bases for V and 2 bases for J; bases not matched to a gene: 10. Germline assignment: CDR1 SGHRS and CDR2 YFSETQ. CDR3 in DNA: TGCGCCAGCAGCGCGGGGACAGGGTTTGATGCTGGAAACACCATATATTTT. The encoded protein is CASSAGTGFDAGNTIYF.

J is TRBJ1-4 and V is TRBV5-1; D is ambiguous. The CDR3 is 14 residues long. Trimming removed 2 bases from V and 8 bases from J, with 13 bases in between. Germline CDR1 SGHRS, CDR2 YFSETQ. This CDR3 is CASSFGSGLEKLFF. CDR3 sequence (DNA): TGCGCCAGCAGCTTTGGTAGCGGTTTGGAAAAACTGTTTTTT.

V usage is TRBV28 and J usage is TRBJ1-4; D is unclear. The CDR3 sequence is 16 residues long. The V end was cut by 7 bases, the J end by 1 base, with 16 bases between. Germline-derived CDR1 and CDR2 are MDHEN and SYDVKM. In DNA, the CDR3 is TGTGCCAGCACACCTGGCGGCGTAGTAACTAATGAAAAACTGTTTTTT. Amino acids: CASTPGGVVTNEKLFF.

V is TRBV6-1 and J is TRBJ2-7; TRBD2 might be the D (5 bases). This CDR3 has 11 residues. Per germline, CDR1 MNHNS and CDR2 SASEGT. Trimming left V 0 bases short and J 11 bases short, with 8 bases between. CDR3 sequence reads: CASSEATGKYF. In nucleotides, the CDR3 is TGTGCCAGCAGTGAAGCTACGGGGAAGTACTTC.

This rearrangement joins TRBV11-2 to TRBJ2-5; 7 nucleotides line up with TRBD2. Germline values: CDR1 SGHAT, CDR2 FQNNGV. The ends lost 3 bases at V and 4 bases at J; junction bases unmatched: 14. This CDR3 is built from 17 residues. In DNA form, the CDR3 reads TGTGCCAGCAGCTTTTATCCAGTGGCGGGAGTGGGAGAGACCCAGTACTTC. Amino acids: CASSFYPVAGVGETQYF.